The sequence of this T cell receptor (beta chain) was determined in a study of Ad26.COV2.S vaccination and SARS-CoV-2 variants. Study-wide background: Donor allocation was to the COV1001 Ad26.COV2.S trial arm.

This clone was picked up a small number of times. The antigen remains unidentified. The CDR3 has 13 residues. V lost 3 bases and J lost 4, with 10 bases in between. The germline V gene has CDR1 SNHLY and CDR2 FYNNEI. As for treatment: roughly 19 received Ad26.COV2.S at low or high dose, single or two shots; about 5 received placebo; per-sample allocation not given. The study sampled participants on day 63 after the first vaccine or placebo injection. Produced via immunoSEQ multiplex PCR; TCRdb's table is partial and in-frame only. Counted here are roughly 330,000 clones, 90% occurring once; the ten biggest clones make up 4.5% to 7%. The study, taken as a whole, reports: CD8+ and CD4+ T cells specific for spike reportedly responded with substantial breadth after vaccination. From the TCR breadth and depth analyses, total T cell responses may have been underestimated. Vaccinees and placebo recipients showed similar non-spike TCR breadth.

The material was peripheral blood, obtained in a trial of Ad26.COV2.S vaccine versus placebo. V usage is TRBV2 and J usage is TRBJ2-7, with D uncertain. This clonotype was obtained from a person between 18 and 59 years old who received the Ad26.COV2.S COVID-19 vaccine or a placebo. The CDR3 spells CASSEVLAYEQYV. In DNA, the CDR3 is TGTGCCAGCAGTGAGGTTTTGGCTTACGAGCAGTACGTC.